This paragraph covers one T cell receptor beta chain sequence. Its antigen is not known. Profiling relied on immunoSEQ multiplex PCR, and the TCRdb table lists in-frame clones only, not all of them. Of approximately 20,000 clones in the sample, roughly 77% are singletons; the top ten hold about 29%. This entry belongs to a study of STAT5B mutations in CD4+ large granular lymphocyte leukemia. Study summary: Among healthy controls, a particular HLA allele went with more CDR3 'QG' motifs. Regarding the study as a whole: Patient CD4-sorted repertoires stayed more clonal than healthy ones after leukemic-clone removal. Top patient clones used TRBV06 genes more often: 8/27 versus 2/35 in controls.

CDR3 length: 15 amino acids. The germline V gene encodes CDR1 ENHRY and CDR2 SYGVKD. V lost 1 base to trimming and J lost 5 bases, with 15 bases between them. The receptor comes from a human donor in good health. This sequence joins TRBV10-3 and TRBJ2-7; possibly TRBD1 for D (5 bases). What was sequenced was CD4+ T cells from blood buffy coats. The chain's CDR3 is CAISEFNQGANEQYF. For the CDR3, the DNA is TGTGCCATCAGTGAGTTTAATCAAGGGGCTAACGAGCAGTACTTC.